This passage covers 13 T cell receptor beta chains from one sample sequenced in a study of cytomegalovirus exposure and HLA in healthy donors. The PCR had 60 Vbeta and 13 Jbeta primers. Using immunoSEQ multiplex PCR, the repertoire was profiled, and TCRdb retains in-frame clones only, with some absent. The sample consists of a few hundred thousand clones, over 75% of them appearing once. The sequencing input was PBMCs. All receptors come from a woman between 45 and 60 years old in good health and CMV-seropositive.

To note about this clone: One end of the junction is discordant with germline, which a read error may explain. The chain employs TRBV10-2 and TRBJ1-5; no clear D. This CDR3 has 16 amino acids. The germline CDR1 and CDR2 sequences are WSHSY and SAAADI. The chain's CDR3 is CASSGIGTYSSQPQHF. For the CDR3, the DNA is TGCGCCAGCAGTGGCATCGGAACCTATAGCAGTCAGCCCCAGCATTTT.

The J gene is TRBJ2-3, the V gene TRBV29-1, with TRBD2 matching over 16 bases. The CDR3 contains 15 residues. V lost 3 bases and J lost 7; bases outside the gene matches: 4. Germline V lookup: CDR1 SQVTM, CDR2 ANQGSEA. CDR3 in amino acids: CSVEKGLAGGYTQYF. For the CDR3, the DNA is TGCAGCGTTGAGAAGGGACTAGCGGGGGGGTATACGCAGTATTTT.

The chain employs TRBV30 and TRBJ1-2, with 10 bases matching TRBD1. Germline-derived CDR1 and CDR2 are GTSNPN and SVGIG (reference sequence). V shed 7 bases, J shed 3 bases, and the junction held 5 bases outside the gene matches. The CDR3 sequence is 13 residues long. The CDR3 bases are TGTGCCTACCGACAGGGGGCGTACTATGGCTACACCTTC. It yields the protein CAYRQGAYYGYTF.

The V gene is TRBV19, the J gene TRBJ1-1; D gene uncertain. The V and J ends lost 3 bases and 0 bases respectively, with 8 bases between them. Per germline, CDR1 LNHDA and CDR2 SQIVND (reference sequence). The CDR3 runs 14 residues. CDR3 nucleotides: TGTGCCAGTAGTATTGGAGGGATGAACACTGAAGCTTTCTTT. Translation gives CASSIGGMNTEAFF.

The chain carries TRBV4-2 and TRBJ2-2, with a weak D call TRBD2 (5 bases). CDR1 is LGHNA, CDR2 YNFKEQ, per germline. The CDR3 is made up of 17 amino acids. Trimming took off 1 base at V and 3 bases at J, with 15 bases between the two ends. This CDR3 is CASSQVPGSIDTGELFF. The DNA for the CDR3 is TGTGCCAGCAGCCAAGTCCCGGGATCAATAGACACCGGGGAGCTGTTTTTT.

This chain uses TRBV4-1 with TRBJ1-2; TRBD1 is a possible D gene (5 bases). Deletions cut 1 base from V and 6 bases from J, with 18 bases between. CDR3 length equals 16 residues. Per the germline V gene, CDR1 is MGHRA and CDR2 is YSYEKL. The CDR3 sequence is CASSQGAGPPKNGYTF. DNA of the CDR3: TGCGCCAGCAGCCAAGGGGCAGGGCCTCCCAAGAATGGCTACACCTTC.

The CDR3 bases are TGTGCCAGCAACTCGGCACAGTGGTATGGCTACACCTTC. This translates into CASNSAQWYGYTF. This chain links TRBV6-5 with TRBJ1-2; D gene uncertain. This CDR3 region has 13 residues. V lost 7 bases, J lost 5 bases, and 14 bases lay in between. Germline assignment: CDR1 MNHEY and CDR2 SVGAGI.

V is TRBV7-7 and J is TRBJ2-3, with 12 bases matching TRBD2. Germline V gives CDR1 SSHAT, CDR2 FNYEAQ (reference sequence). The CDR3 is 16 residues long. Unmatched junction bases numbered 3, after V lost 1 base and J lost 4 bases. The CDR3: CASSLEASGGADTQYF. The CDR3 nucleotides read TGTGCCAGCAGCTTAGAGGCTAGCGGGGGGGCAGATACGCAGTATTTT.

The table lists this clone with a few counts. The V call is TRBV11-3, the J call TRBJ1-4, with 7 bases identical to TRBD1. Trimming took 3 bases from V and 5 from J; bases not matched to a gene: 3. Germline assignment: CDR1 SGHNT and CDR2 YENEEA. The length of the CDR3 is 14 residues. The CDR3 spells CASSFPTGNEKLFF. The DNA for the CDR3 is TGTGCCAGCAGCTTCCCGACAGGGAATGAAAAACTGTTTTTT.

The CDR3 DNA follows: TGTGCCAGCCGGGGATCGCCAGCTCTTCATAACTATGGCTACACCTTC. The encoded protein is CASRGSPALHNYGYTF. V is TRBV28 and J is TRBJ1-2; no definite D call. Germline-derived CDR1 and CDR2 are MDHEN and SYDVKM. The CDR3 spans 16 residues. The germline V and J ends were trimmed by 8 bases and 1 base, with 20 bases remaining between them.

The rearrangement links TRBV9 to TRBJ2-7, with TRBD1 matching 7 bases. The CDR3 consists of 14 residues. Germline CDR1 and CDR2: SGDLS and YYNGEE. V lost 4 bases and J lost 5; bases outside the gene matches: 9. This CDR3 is CASSHPRQGDEQYF. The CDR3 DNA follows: TGTGCCAGCAGCCATCCTAGACAGGGCGACGAGCAGTACTTC.

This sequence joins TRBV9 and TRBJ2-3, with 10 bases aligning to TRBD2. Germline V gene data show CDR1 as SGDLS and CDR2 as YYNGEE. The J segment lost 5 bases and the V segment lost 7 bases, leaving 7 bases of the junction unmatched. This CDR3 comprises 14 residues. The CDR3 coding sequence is TGTGCCAGCGGATGGAGCGGGGGGGAAGATACGCAGTATTTT. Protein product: CASGWSGGEDTQYF. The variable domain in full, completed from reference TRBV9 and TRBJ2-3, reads DSGVTQTPKHLITATGQRVTLRCSPRSGDLSVYWYQQSLDQGLQFLIQYYNGEERAKGNILERFSAQQFPDLHSELNLSSLELGDSALYFCASGWSGGEDTQYFGPGTRLTVL.

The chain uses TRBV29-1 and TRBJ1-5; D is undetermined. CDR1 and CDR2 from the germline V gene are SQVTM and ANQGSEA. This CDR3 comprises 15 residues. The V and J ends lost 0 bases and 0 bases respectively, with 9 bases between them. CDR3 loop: CSVEDRRDSNQPQHF. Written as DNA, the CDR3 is TGCAGCGTTGAAGATCGGAGGGATAGCAATCAGCCCCAGCATTTT.